A selection of T cell receptor beta chains follows, all from one sample in a study of spatial heterogeneity in lung cancer. In TCRdb, the 5' RACE reads were re-called with MiXCR into one record per CDR3 protein. The data contain about 22,000 distinct CDR3 sequences, roughly 4.5% of them singletons. The specimen comprised PBMCs, sampled at surgery. These receptors came from a male donor with early-stage non-small cell lung cancer. The CDR3 runs from the conserved cysteine through the conserved F or W. D genes are given only for firm matches. Part of the rows lack a size; the others show once, few, many or a class for expanded clones.

clone_size	j_call	d_call	v_call	cdr3_aa	cdr3_nt
many	TRBJ2-7	-	TRBV29-1	CSVGRIPGASYEQYF	TGCAGCGTTGGGAGAATTCCGGGAGCGAGTTACGAGCAGTACTTC
many	TRBJ2-6	TRBD1	TRBV28	CASSLFGQGRANVLTF	TGTGCCAGCAGTTTATTCGGACAGGGGAGGGCCAACGTCCTGACTTTC
many	TRBJ2-3	TRBD2	TRBV7-9	CASSLVVLASGHTDTQYF	TGTGCCAGCAGCTTAGTCGTACTGGCTAGCGGTCACACAGATACGCAGTATTTT
medium-sized	TRBJ1-6	TRBD1	TRBV5-5	CASSLEGATSPLHF	TGTGCCAGCAGCTTGGAGGGGGCCACTTCACCCCTCCACTTT
many	TRBJ2-1	TRBD2	TRBV7-2	CASSLRSGGRYNEQFF	TGTGCCAGCAGCCTTCGGTCGGGCGGGAGGTACAATGAGCAGTTCTTC
many	TRBJ2-2	-	TRBV30	CAWSLTGNTGELFF	TGTGCCTGGAGTCTTACAGGGAACACCGGGGAGCTGTTTTTT
many	TRBJ2-2	TRBD1	TRBV10-3	CAISRDRPQTNTGELFF	TGTGCCATCAGTCGGGACAGGCCCCAGACGAACACCGGGGAGCTGTTTTTT
many	TRBJ1-5	-	TRBV6-6	CASIDTTGARSNQPQHF	TGTGCCAGCATCGATACGACGGGGGCGAGAAGCAATCAGCCCCAGCATTTT
many	TRBJ2-3	TRBD1	TRBV7-3	CASSTYPQGADTQYF	TGTGCCAGCAGCACCTACCCGCAGGGGGCAGATACGCAGTATTTT
many	TRBJ1-2	-	TRBV7-8	CASSRNAEGGGYTF	TGTGCCAGCAGCCGCAACGCGGAGGGAGGAGGCTACACCTTC
few	TRBJ2-1	-	TRBV12-3/TRBV12-4	CASYKEGTIYNEQFF	TGTGCCAGCTACAAGGAGGGCACCATCTACAATGAGCAGTTCTTC
many	TRBJ1-1	-	TRBV27	CASSFFPPKRRNTEAFF	TGTGCCAGCAGTTTCTTTCCTCCAAAGCGCCGGAACACTGAAGCTTTCTTT
once	TRBJ2-3	TRBD2	TRBV11-1	CASSFGLAGTDTQYF	TGTGCCAGCAGCTTCGGACTAGCGGGTACAGATACGCAGTATTTT
few	TRBJ2-5	-	TRBV6-5	CASSYSGGTQETQYF	TGTGCCAGCAGTTACTCGGGCGGGACCCAAGAGACCCAGTACTTC
once	TRBJ2-3	TRBD2	TRBV12-3/TRBV12-4	CASTAGWTDTQYF	TGTGCCAGTACAGCGGGATGGACAGATACGCAGTATTTT
many	TRBJ1-1	-	TRBV27	CASSFFQAGRTEAFF	TGTGCCAGCAGTTTTTTTCAAGCAGGTAGAACTGAAGCTTTCTTT
many	TRBJ1-2	-	TRBV28	CASSSHSTGRSGYTF	TGTGCCAGCAGTTCCCACTCCACAGGGCGGAGCGGCTACACCTTC
many	TRBJ2-3	-	TRBV10-3	CAISKAETTDTQYF	TGTGCCATCAGTAAAGCGGAGACCACAGATACGCAGTATTTT
many	TRBJ2-3	-	TRBV5-5	CASSLRDRAWGTQYF	TGTGCCAGCAGCCTCCGGGACCGTGCGTGGGGTACGCAGTATTTT
many	TRBJ2-3	-	TRBV28	CASSFGETSTDTQYF	TGTGCCAGCAGTTTCGGGGAGACTAGCACAGATACGCAGTATTTT
-	TRBJ2-1	-	TRBV14	CASSPITLSNEQFF	TGTGCCAGCAGCCCTATAACATTATCCAATGAGCAGTTCTTC
many	TRBJ2-7	-	TRBV7-9	CASSPEGDEQYF	TGTGCCAGCAGCCCAGAGGGGGACGAGCAGTACTTC
many	TRBJ2-2	TRBD2	TRBV7-3	CASSQRGVGELFF	TGTGCCAGCAGCCAGCGGGGGGTCGGGGAGCTGTTTTTT
few	TRBJ1-2	-	TRBV29-1	CSVEIRALRNGYTF	TGCAGCGTTGAAATTCGGGCCTTAAGGAATGGCTACACCTTC
many	TRBJ1-6	-	TRBV12-3/TRBV12-4	CASSPRGGFGFSPLHF	TGTGCCAGCAGCCCCCGGGGGGGCTTCGGGTTTTCACCCCTCCACTTT
many	TRBJ2-2	TRBD2	TRBV19	CASSIGTSYAGELFF	TGTGCCAGTAGTATCGGGACTAGTTACGCCGGGGAGCTGTTTTTT
many	TRBJ2-3	TRBD2	TRBV20-1	CSARRLAGVDTQYF	TGCAGTGCTAGACGACTAGCGGGGGTGGATACGCAGTATTTT
many	TRBJ2-5	-	TRBV20-1	CSPGAGPFETQYF	TGCAGCCCAGGGGCCGGGCCGTTTGAGACCCAGTACTTC
many	TRBJ2-6	-	TRBV29-1	CSVGAGASSGANVLTF	TGCAGCGTTGGCGCAGGCGCGAGCTCTGGGGCCAACGTCCTGACTTTC
few	TRBJ1-2	-	TRBV18	CASSPTGPGGYTF	TGTGCCAGCTCACCAACAGGGCCTGGTGGCTACACCTTC
many	TRBJ1-6	-	TRBV20-1	CSARGLQATNSPLHF	TGCAGTGCTAGAGGTCTTCAGGCTACCAATTCACCCCTCCACTTT
few	TRBJ2-3	TRBD2	TRBV12-3/TRBV12-4	CASSRTSGARTDTQYF	TGTGCCAGCAGTCGGACTAGCGGGGCTCGCACAGATACGCAGTATTTT
many	TRBJ2-3	-	TRBV5-8	CASSLLDTQYF	TGTGCCAGCAGCCTGCTAGATACGCAGTATTTT
many	TRBJ2-5	-	TRBV11-1	CASSLSVGVSQETQYF	TGTGCCAGCAGCTTATCGGTGGGAGTCTCCCAAGAGACCCAGTACTTC
-	TRBJ1-6	TRBD1	TRBV15	CATSSRGRNSPLHF	TGTGCCACCAGCAGCAGGGGGAGGAATTCACCCCTCCACTTT
many	TRBJ2-1	-	TRBV20-1	CSAREHAGNEQFF	TGCAGTGCTAGGGAGCATGCGGGAAATGAGCAGTTCTTC
many	TRBJ2-7	-	TRBV12-3/TRBV12-4	CASSPGLLSYEQYF	TGTGCCAGCAGCCCGGGCCTCCTCTCCTACGAGCAGTACTTC
many	TRBJ2-2	-	TRBV19	CASDSGPYNTGELFF	TGTGCCAGTGACTCGGGACCTTACAACACCGGGGAGCTGTTTTTT
many	TRBJ2-7	-	TRBV20-1	CSARALGHSSYEQYF	TGCAGTGCTAGAGCTCTTGGCCATTCCTCCTACGAGCAGTACTTC
many	TRBJ2-1	-	TRBV7-6	CASSVSVGYNEQFF	TGTGCCAGCAGCGTCTCTGTAGGGTACAATGAGCAGTTCTTC
many	TRBJ2-7	TRBD2	TRBV4-2	CASSPGLAAYEQYF	TGTGCCAGCAGCCCCGGACTAGCGGCCTACGAGCAGTACTTC
many	TRBJ1-1	-	TRBV19	CATSRLSNTEAFF	TGTGCCACCTCGCGCCTTTCGAACACTGAAGCTTTCTTT
many	TRBJ2-2	TRBD1	TRBV6-2/TRBV6-3	CASRNTGGRNTGELFF	TGTGCCAGCAGAAACACAGGGGGCCGAAACACCGGGGAGCTGTTTTTT
many	TRBJ1-4	-	TRBV7-9	CASSLETYEKLFF	TGTGCCAGCAGCTTAGAAACGTATGAAAAACTGTTTTTT
many	TRBJ2-7	TRBD1	TRBV24-1	CATSDPGQGSYEQYF	TGTGCCACCAGTGATCCCGGACAGGGCTCCTACGAGCAGTACTTC
many	TRBJ2-1	-	TRBV5-1	CASSYGQSYNEQFF	TGCGCCAGCAGCTATGGACAGTCCTACAATGAGCAGTTCTTC
many	TRBJ1-6	-	TRBV7-8	CASSSVSSPLHF	TGTGCCAGCAGCTCAGTCAGTTCACCCCTCCACTTT
many	TRBJ1-5	TRBD1	TRBV6-5	CASSWSGQGDQPQHF	TGTGCCAGCAGTTGGTCGGGACAGGGAGATCAGCCCCAGCATTTT
many	TRBJ2-2	-	TRBV27	CASRGTLNTGELFF	TGTGCCAGCAGAGGGACGTTGAACACCGGGGAGCTGTTTTTT
many	TRBJ2-1	TRBD2	TRBV5-1	CASRIERGGRSTYNEQFF	TGCGCCAGCAGAATCGAGCGGGGGGGCCGGTCGACCTACAATGAGCAGTTCTTC
many	TRBJ2-1	-	TRBV18	CASSPPPPSYNEQFF	TGTGCCAGCTCACCACCCCCCCCCTCCTACAATGAGCAGTTCTTC
many	TRBJ1-2	-	TRBV28	CASSIPGANYGYTF	TGTGCCAGCAGTATCCCCGGTGCGAACTATGGCTACACCTTC
many	TRBJ2-7	-	TRBV5-1	CASSGGLDVYEQYF	TGCGCCAGCAGCGGAGGTCTCGATGTATACGAGCAGTACTTC
many	TRBJ1-5	TRBD1	TRBV28	CASSSLLGQGRREPQHF	TGTGCCAGCAGTTCCCTCCTGGGACAGGGGAGGAGAGAACCCCAGCATTTT
few	TRBJ2-7	TRBD2	TRBV20-1	CSAILAGGLISGYEQYF	TGCAGTGCTATTCTAGCGGGGGGGCTAATCTCCGGGTACGAGCAGTACTTC
-	TRBJ1-4	-	TRBV7-2	CASSLSNLRREKLFF	TGTGCCAGCAGCTTGTCTAATCTTCGTAGGGAAAAACTGTTTTTT
once	TRBJ2-1	TRBD2	TRBV6-2/TRBV6-3	CASSTGTSPHNEQFF	TGTGCCAGCAGTACCGGGACTAGTCCCCACAATGAGCAGTTCTTC
many	TRBJ2-3	TRBD2	TRBV27	CASSSLAGVTDTQYF	TGTGCCAGCAGTTCCCTAGCGGGAGTGACAGATACGCAGTATTTT
many	TRBJ1-3	-	TRBV9	CASSVGVGSSGNTIYF	TGTGCCAGCAGCGTAGGAGTAGGATCCTCTGGAAACACCATATATTTT